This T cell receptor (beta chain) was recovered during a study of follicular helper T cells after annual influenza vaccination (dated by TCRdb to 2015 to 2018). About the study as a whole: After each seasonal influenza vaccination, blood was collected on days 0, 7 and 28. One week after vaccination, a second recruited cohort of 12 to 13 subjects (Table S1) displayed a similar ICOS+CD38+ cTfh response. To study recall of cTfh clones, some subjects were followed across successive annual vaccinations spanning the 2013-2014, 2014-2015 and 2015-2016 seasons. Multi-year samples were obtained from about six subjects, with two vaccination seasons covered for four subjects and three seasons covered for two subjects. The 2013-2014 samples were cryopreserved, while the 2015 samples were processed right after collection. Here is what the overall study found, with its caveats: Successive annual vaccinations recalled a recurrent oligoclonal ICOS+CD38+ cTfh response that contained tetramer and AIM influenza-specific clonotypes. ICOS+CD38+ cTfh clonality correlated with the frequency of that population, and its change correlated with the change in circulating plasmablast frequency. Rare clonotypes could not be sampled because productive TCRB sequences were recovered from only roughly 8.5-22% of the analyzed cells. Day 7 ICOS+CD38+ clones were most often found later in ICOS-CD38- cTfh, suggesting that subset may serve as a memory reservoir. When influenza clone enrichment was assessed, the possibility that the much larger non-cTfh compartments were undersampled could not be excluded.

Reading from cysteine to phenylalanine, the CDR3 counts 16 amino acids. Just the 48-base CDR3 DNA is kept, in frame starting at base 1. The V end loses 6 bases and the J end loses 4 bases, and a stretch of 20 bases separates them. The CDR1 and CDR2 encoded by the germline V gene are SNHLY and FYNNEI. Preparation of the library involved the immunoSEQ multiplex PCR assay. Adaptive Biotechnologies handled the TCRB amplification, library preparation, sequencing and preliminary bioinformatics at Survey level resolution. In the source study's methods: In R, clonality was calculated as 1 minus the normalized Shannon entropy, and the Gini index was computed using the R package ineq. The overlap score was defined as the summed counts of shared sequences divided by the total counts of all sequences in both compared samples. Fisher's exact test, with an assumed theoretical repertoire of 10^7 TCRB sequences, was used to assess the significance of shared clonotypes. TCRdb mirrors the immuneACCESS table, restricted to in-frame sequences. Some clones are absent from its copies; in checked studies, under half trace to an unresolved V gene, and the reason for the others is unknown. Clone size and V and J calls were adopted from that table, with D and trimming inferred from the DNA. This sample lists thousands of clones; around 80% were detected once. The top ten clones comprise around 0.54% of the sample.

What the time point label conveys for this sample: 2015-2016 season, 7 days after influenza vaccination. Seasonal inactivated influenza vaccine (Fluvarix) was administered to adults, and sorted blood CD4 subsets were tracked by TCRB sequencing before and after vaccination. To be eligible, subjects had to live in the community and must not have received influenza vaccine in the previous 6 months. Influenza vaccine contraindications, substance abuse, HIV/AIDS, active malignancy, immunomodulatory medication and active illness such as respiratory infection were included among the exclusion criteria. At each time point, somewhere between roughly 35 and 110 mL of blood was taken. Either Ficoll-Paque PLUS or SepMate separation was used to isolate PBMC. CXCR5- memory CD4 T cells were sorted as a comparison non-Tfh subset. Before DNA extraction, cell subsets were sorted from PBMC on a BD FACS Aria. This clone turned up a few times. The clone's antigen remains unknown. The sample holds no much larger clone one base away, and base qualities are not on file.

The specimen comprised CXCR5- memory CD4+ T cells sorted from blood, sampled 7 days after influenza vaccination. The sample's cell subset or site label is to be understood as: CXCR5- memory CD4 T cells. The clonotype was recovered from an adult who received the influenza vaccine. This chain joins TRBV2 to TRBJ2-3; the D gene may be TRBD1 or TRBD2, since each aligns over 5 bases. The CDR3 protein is CASRGFLERTPDTQYF. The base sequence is TGTGCCAGCAGAGGATTCCTAGAGCGGACACCAGATACGCAGTATTTT.